The table lists the clone carrying this TCR beta chain with a few counts. The sample is drawn from a study of blood T cell repertoires in COVID-19. Turning to the study itself: Sample material is recorded as cDNA or gDNA derived from T cells, B-cell-depleted T cells, or PBMCs.

In the original workflow: Researchers report that nucleated cell counts were estimated from reference gene primer amplification. Method: immunoSEQ multiplex PCR; TCRdb's copy keeps in-frame clones and lacks some. The V and J calls and clone size are taken from that table; D and trimming were inferred from the DNA. The table includes about 470,000 clones, roughly 90% detected once. Symptom resolution, clearance, or two negative PCRs marked donors in Cohort 3 as recovered. Germline-derived CDR1 and CDR2 are GTSNPN and SVGIG (reference sequence). Trimming shortened V by 4 bases and J by 0 bases, and 13 bases separated the two germline ends. The CDR3 has 15 amino acids.

The receptor was isolated from a woman under 30 who had recovered from COVID-19. The specimen sequenced was PBMCs or T cells enriched from blood (not recorded which). The chain has TRBV30 and TRBJ1-3; the D gene is possibly TRBD1 (5 bases). This CDR3 reads CAWKDIRSSGNTIYF. CDR3 nucleotides: TGTGCCTGGAAGGACATTAGAAGCTCTGGAAACACCATATATTTT.